This T cell receptor (beta chain) is drawn from a study of identical twins. Study outcomes and limitations: Diverse VJ usage suggested most zero-insertion clonotypes were not invariant T cells.

Trimming removed 3 bases from V and 3 bases from J; junction bases left unmatched: 7. Looked up from germline, CDR1 is SGHRS and CDR2 is YFSETQ. The CDR3 is made up of 15 amino acids. TCRdb reprocessed the 5' RACE reads via MiXCR and lists one record per CDR3 protein. The sample holds about 890,000 distinct CDR3 sequences, about 12% seen once. This clonotype has a count of ten or more. Its specificity is not known. The same data also contributed to another study, on yellow fever vaccine responses in identical twins.

The sequenced material came from PBMCs. The rearrangement links TRBV5-1 to TRBJ2-5; 8 positions match TRBD2. The clonotype comes from a woman aged 18 to 35 in good health. The CDR3 DNA is TGCGCCAGCAGCTCTAAGCGGGGGAGGAAAGAGACCCAGTACTTC. Its protein is CASSSKRGRKETQYF.